This passage covers 25 T cell receptor beta chains from one sample sequenced in a study of blood T cells in healthy people across ages. A second roughly 6 to 12 cycle PCR used barcoded and J-beta primers. Each CDR3 protein is one row after TCRdb ran MiXCR on the 5' RACE reads. This table has about 640,000 distinct CDR3 sequences, about 54% appearing once. Input material: blood. The receptors shown here come from a man between 60 and 75 years old in good health.

This chain joins TRBV12-3 or TRBV12-4 and TRBJ2-1, with TRBD2 as a possible D gene (6 bases). The CDR3 has 16 amino acids. Trimming took 1 base from V and 0 from J, leaving 10 bases between them. The CDR3 region has the DNA TGTGCCAGCAGTTTAGGGTCGCGGGGCTCCTACAATGAGCAGTTCTTC. Residues: CASSLGSRGSYNEQFF.

Many counts were recorded for this clonotype. The chain is built from TRBV10-3 and TRBJ2-5, with D perhaps matching TRBD2 (5 bases). The V end was cut by 6 bases, the J end by 3 bases, with 11 bases between. The CDR3 is made up of 13 amino acids. Germline loops: CDR1 ENHRY, CDR2 SYGVKD. The CDR3 spells CAIRGDSEETQYF. CDR3 DNA: TGTGCCATCAGGGGAGACTCGGAAGAGACCCAGTACTTC.

CDR3 sequence: CASSVRDRQETQYF. CDR3 coding DNA: TGCGCCAGCAGCGTGAGGGACAGACAAGAGACCCAGTACTTC. The rearrangement uses TRBV5-1 and TRBJ2-5; 7 bases map to TRBD1. This CDR3 has 14 amino acids. Germline-derived CDR1 and CDR2 are SGHRS and YFSETQ. J gave up 2 bases and V 4 bases, and 5 bases lay outside the gene matches.

The rearrangement links TRBV7-9 to TRBJ2-1, with D perhaps matching TRBD2 (6 bases). V was clipped by 5 bases and J by 14 bases, with 22 bases between them. This CDR3 has 14 amino acids. Per germline, CDR1 SEHNR and CDR2 FQNEAQ (reference sequence). The DNA of the CDR3 is TGTGCCAGCAGCACGTACCTAGGACCCGGCGGGGAGTTCTTC. Its protein is CASSTYLGPGGEFF. Drawing the rest from reference TRBV7-9 and TRBJ2-1, the complete variable domain is DTGVSQNPRHKITKRGQNVTFRCDPISEHNRLYWYRQTLGQGPEFLTYFQNEAQLEKSRLLSDRFSAERPKGSFSTLEIQRTEQGDSAMYLCASSTYLGPGGEFFGPGTRLTVL.

DNA of the CDR3: TGCGCCAGCAGCCAAGATGAAGGCCACGAGCAGTACTTC. Its protein is CASSQDEGHEQYF. The J gene is TRBJ2-7, the V gene TRBV4-1; D is uncertain. Germline assignment: CDR1 MGHRA and CDR2 YSYEKL. This CDR3 region has 13 residues. The ends were cut back, 0 bases at V and 5 bases at J, with 8 bases in the middle.

CDR3 nucleotides: TGCGCCAGCAGCCAAGATATCAGGACTCTACGAGAGCAGTACTTC. It translates to CASSQDIRTLREQYF. The V call is TRBV4-1, the J call TRBJ2-5; a possible D gene is TRBD2 (5 bases). Germline V gene data show CDR1 as MGHRA and CDR2 as YSYEKL. This CDR3 is 15 amino acids long. V was clipped by 0 bases and J by 11 bases, with 19 bases between them.

The rearrangement links TRBV20-1 to TRBJ1-5; D ambiguous. The CDR3 covers 13 residues. V gave up 6 bases and J gave up 0 bases, with 9 bases separating them. Germline CDR1 reads DFQATT; CDR2 reads SNEGSKA (reference sequence). The CDR3 DNA is TGCAGTGCCAACCAGTATAGCAATCAGCCCCAGCATTTT. It yields the protein CSANQYSNQPQHF.

This clonotype turned up a few times. The chain carries TRBV20-1 and TRBJ2-1; D is possibly TRBD1 or TRBD2 (6 bases each). V was cut by 4 bases and J by 15 bases, with 25 bases left in between. The CDR3 is made up of 14 amino acids. Germline assignment: CDR1 DFQATT and CDR2 SNEGSKA (reference sequence). The CDR3 bases are TGCAGTGCTACCGAAGGCCCAGGGGACTCCCGGCGGTTCTTC. This encodes CSATEGPGDSRRFF.

The chain employs TRBV3-1 and TRBJ2-5; 12 bases agree with TRBD2. The V and J ends lost 4 bases and 2 bases, in that order; junction bases with no gene match: 5. Germline V gives CDR1 LGHDT, CDR2 YNNKEL (reference sequence). The CDR3 is 16 amino acids. The CDR3 reads CASSPQTSGGQETQYF. CDR3 in DNA: TGTGCCAGCAGCCCCCAGACTAGCGGGGGACAAGAGACCCAGTACTTC.

This rearrangement joins TRBV3-1 to TRBJ2-1; D is uncertain. CDR1 is LGHDT and CDR2 is YNNKEL in the germline V gene (reference sequence). The CDR3 is 14 residues long. V lost 4 bases and J 14 bases, leaving 21 bases between the germline ends. The DNA of the CDR3 is TGTGCCAGCAGCCCGACGACGGGCTTAGGAAGGAAGTTCTTC. Its translation is CASSPTTGLGRKFF.

The chain uses TRBV9 and TRBJ1-1; TRBD1 is a possible D gene (5 bases). CDR3 length equals 13 residues. Trimming cost V 4 bases and J 1 base, with 8 bases left between them. The germline gives CDR1 SGDLS, CDR2 YYNGEE. CDR3 nucleotides: TGTGCCAGCAGCACCCAGGGGAACACTGAAGCTTTCTTT. It yields the protein CASSTQGNTEAFF.

Of note for this clonotype: A read error may account for a junction end that differs from germline. The chain couples TRBV20-1 to TRBJ2-1; possible D gene TRBD2, 7 bases. CDR1 is DFQATT and CDR2 is SNEGSKA in the germline V gene (reference sequence). This CDR3 comprises 15 residues. The chain's CDR3 is CGARDPRGHYNEQFF. CDR3 bases: TGCGGTGCTAGAGATCCGCGGGGGCACTACAATGAGCAGTTCTTC.

The chain uses TRBV9 and TRBJ2-6, with D possibly being TRBD2 (5 bases). Between the trimmed V and J ends, which lost 3 bases and 3 bases, there was a span of 16 bases. Germline assignment: CDR1 SGDLS and CDR2 YYNGEE. CDR3 length: 17 residues. CDR3 amino acids: CASSARGQRYGANVLTF. The CDR3 coding sequence is TGTGCCAGCAGCGCAAGAGGGCAGAGGTATGGGGCCAACGTCCTGACTTTC.

The rearrangement uses TRBV20-1 and TRBJ1-5; TRBD1 agrees at 7 bases. The CDR3 covers 17 residues. Germline V gene lookup returns CDR1 DFQATT and CDR2 SNEGSKA (reference sequence). V gave up 3 bases and J gave up 5 bases; unmatched junction bases: 16. For the CDR3, the DNA is TGCAGTGCTAGGACGCGAGAACGAGGGGGCTATGATCAGCCCCAGCATTTT. Its translation is CSARTRERGGYDQPQHF.

A single count supports this clonotype. CDR3 DNA: TGTGCCAGCAGCCAAGATCGCCGAACCAATCAGCCCCAGCATTTT. As protein: CASSQDRRTNQPQHF. V and J are TRBV3-1 and TRBJ1-5, with unresolved D. The CDR3 is made up of 15 amino acids. V lost 0 bases and J lost 3, with 9 bases in between. Germline lookup yields CDR1 LGHDT and CDR2 YNNKEL (reference sequence). The entire variable domain, with the rest obtained from reference TRBV3-1 and TRBJ1-5, is as follows: DTAVSQTPKYLVTQMGNDKSIKCEQNLGHDTMYWYKQDSKKFLKIMFSYNNKELIINETVPNRFSPKSPDKAHLNLHINSLELGDSAVYFCASSQDRRTNQPQHFGDGTRLSIL.

The chain recombines TRBV20-1 with TRBJ2-1; 8 bases agree with TRBD2. Trimming took 0 bases from V and 6 from J; bases not matched to a gene: 10. The CDR3 has 16 amino acids. The germline V gene has CDR1 DFQATT and CDR2 SNEGSKA (reference sequence). CDR3 amino acids: CSARDWQAGVGNEQFF. The CDR3 coding sequence is TGCAGTGCTAGAGATTGGCAAGCGGGGGTCGGCAATGAGCAGTTCTTC.

In its sample, this clonotype was seen once. The chain combines TRBV7-9 with TRBJ2-1, with a weak D call TRBD2 (6 bases). CDR1 and CDR2 from the germline V gene are SEHNR and FQNEAQ (reference sequence). CDR3 size: 18 residues. Trimming removed 1 base at V and 0 bases at J, with 16 bases between. The CDR3 spells CASSLGLDGGFSYNEQFF. The CDR3 coding sequence is TGTGCCAGCAGCTTAGGTCTCGACGGGGGATTCTCCTACAATGAGCAGTTCTTC.

This clonotype was seen many times. The chain uses TRBV7-9 and TRBJ2-1, with D maybe TRBD1 (6 bases). Germline values: CDR1 SEHNR, CDR2 FQNEAQ (reference sequence). CDR3 length: 16 residues. Trimming pared 5 bases from V and 9 bases from J, leaving 23 bases between. The CDR3 here is CASSNPRGQYGPEQFF. DNA for the CDR3: TGTGCCAGCAGCAATCCTCGTGGACAGTACGGCCCTGAGCAGTTCTTC.

This clonotype was picked up a small number of times. A read error is possible here, since a much larger clone lies one base away. The chain has TRBV12-3 or TRBV12-4 and TRBJ2-7; either TRBD1 or TRBD2 may fit D (5 bases each). Trimming took off 5 bases at V and 5 bases at J, with 16 bases between the two ends. The CDR3 has 14 residues. The CDR3 reads CASSDRDDAHEQYF. The CDR3 DNA reads TGTGCCAGCAGTGACCGGGACGACGCCCACGAGCAGTACTTC.

V usage is TRBV5-5 and J usage is TRBJ2-3; maybe TRBD2 (7 bases). This CDR3 contains 15 residues. Trimming took off 3 bases at V and 6 bases at J, with 17 bases between the two ends. CDR1 is SGHKS, CDR2 YYEKEE, per germline (reference sequence). CDR3 DNA sequence: TGTGCCAGCAGCTGGGGGGGCCAAGTGGGGGATACGCAGTATTTT. Translating gives CASSWGGQVGDTQYF.

This chain joins TRBV12-3 or TRBV12-4 and TRBJ1-1; possible D gene TRBD1, 6 bases. V was trimmed by 8 bases and J by 0 bases, leaving 16 bases between them. This CDR3 spans 15 amino acids. In DNA, the CDR3 is TGTGCCAGCGTCAATGACAGGACCCTGAACACTGAAGCTTTCTTT. The encoded protein is CASVNDRTLNTEAFF.

The V gene is TRBV12-3 or TRBV12-4, the J gene TRBJ1-1; 7 bases align to TRBD1. V shed 7 bases and J 3 bases; nucleotides not matched to a gene: 8. This CDR3 is built from 14 residues. CDR3 nucleotide sequence: TGTGCCAGCATAAAGACAGGGACCGACACTGAAGCTTTCTTT. Residues: CASIKTGTDTEAFF.

This clonotype has only a few counts. The rearrangement joins TRBV20-1 to TRBJ1-2; 8 bases match TRBD1. Germline CDR1 DFQATT, CDR2 SNEGSKA (reference sequence). CDR3 length: 13 residues. J gave up 7 bases and V 6 bases, and 10 bases lay outside the gene matches. CDR3 loop: CSAPAGGWGGYTF. CDR3 DNA sequence: TGCAGTGCGCCGGCAGGGGGCTGGGGTGGCTACACCTTC.

This clonotype came up a few times. V is TRBV3-1 and J is TRBJ2-1; weak D call: TRBD2 (5 bases). V was shortened by 9 bases and J by 8 bases, with 17 bases between the two germline ends. There are 13 residues in the CDR3. CDR1 LGHDT and CDR2 YNNKEL come from the germline V gene (reference sequence). The CDR3 protein is CASSDDYAHEQFF. CDR3 nucleotides: TGTGCCAGTAGCGACGATTATGCACATGAGCAGTTCTTC.

The chain links TRBV5-1 to TRBJ2-1, with 9 bases aligning to TRBD2. Germline V gene sequence: CDR1 SGHRS, CDR2 YFSETQ. V shed 0 bases and J 7 bases; nucleotides not matched to a gene: 5. The CDR3 length is 15 residues. As DNA, the CDR3 is TGCGCCAGCAGCTTGGTCGCGGGGGGGAATAATGAGCAGTTCTTC. It codes for CASSLVAGGNNEQFF.